What follows describes a single TCR beta chain. These data are taken from a study of human T cells and chemical hapten exposure. Germline values: CDR1 DFQATT, CDR2 SNEGSKA (reference sequence). V was trimmed by 5 bases and J by 5 bases, leaving 16 bases between them. This CDR3 region has 13 residues. MiXCR, run by TCRdb on the RACE reads, gives a single entry per CDR3 protein. The repertoire has 300,000 to 450,000 distinct CDR3 sequences, 5.5% of them found once; the top ten carry about 8.2%. The time point: pre-sensitization, week 0. Treatment defined: therapeutic diphenylcyclopropenone sensitization with weekly scalp DPC.

The sequenced sample was whole blood, obtained in connection with sensitization to the hapten diphenylcyclopropenone (DPC). The receptor was isolated from a woman between 18 and 29 years old with alopecia areata. Some clones in this sample may be carry-over from other donors' samples. The chain recombines TRBV20-1 with TRBJ2-7; D perhaps matches TRBD2 (6 bases). The CDR3 spells CSAQRRGWNEQYF. The CDR3 DNA sequence: TGCAGTGCTCAGCGGCGGGGTTGGAACGAGCAGTACTTC.